One and the same sample provided the 5 T cell receptor beta chains below, sequenced in a study of spatial heterogeneity in lung cancer. These receptors are not linked to any known antigen. The study, taken as a whole, reports: Mutation counts in tumors were tracked by counts of expanded intratumoral alpha and beta TCRs.

One entry per CDR3 protein results from TCRdb running MiXCR on the 5' RACE reads. The data hold 20,000 to 25,000 distinct CDR3 sequences, with around 6.6% observed a single time. Indicated time point: sample taken at primary tumor resection. The source material was lung tumor tissue, sampled at surgery. These receptors were taken from a male donor with early-stage non-small cell lung cancer.

In its sample, this clonotype was seen a few times. The chain couples TRBV7-2 to TRBJ1-5; D not resolved. The germline gives CDR1 SGHTA, CDR2 FQGNSA. CDR3 length: 15 amino acids. Between the trimmed V and J ends, which lost 4 bases and 2 bases, there was a span of 12 bases. The CDR3 here is CASSSFHSGNQPQHF. The CDR3 coding sequence is TGTGCCAGCAGCTCATTCCACAGTGGCAATCAGCCCCAGCATTTT.

The table lists this clonotype with many counts. This chain joins TRBV24-1 and TRBJ1-2; D unclear. Trimming left V 4 bases short and J 4 bases short, with 6 bases between. Germline V gene sequence: CDR1 KGHDR, CDR2 SFDVKD. The CDR3 is 12 amino acids. The CDR3 nucleotides read TGTGCCACCAGTGACGGAAGCTATGGCTACACCTTC. Its protein is CATSDGSYGYTF.

In this sample, this clonotype turned up many times. The V call is TRBV7-2, the J call TRBJ2-1; TRBD2 matches 11 bases. The V gene's germline CDR1 is SGHTA and CDR2 FQGNSA. V was clipped by 2 bases and J by 4 bases; unmatched bases: 4. The length of the CDR3 is 16 residues. The DNA for the CDR3 is TGTGCCAGCAGCTTAACAGGGACTAGCGGTTACAATGAGCAGTTCTTC. It translates to CASSLTGTSGYNEQFF.

The rearrangement joins TRBV28 to TRBJ2-7, with 7 bases matching TRBD1. This CDR3 spans 16 amino acids. After removal of 5 bases from V and 5 bases from J, the junction contained 15 bases not matched to a gene. Per germline, CDR1 MDHEN and CDR2 SYDVKM. For the CDR3, the DNA is TGTGCCAGCAGTCCTGCGGCCGGAACAGGGGAAAACGAGCAGTACTTC. Its translation: CASSPAAGTGENEQYF. The entire variable domain, with the rest obtained from reference TRBV28 and TRBJ2-7, is as follows: DVKVTQSSRYLVKRTGEKVFLECVQDMDHENMFWYRQDPGLGLRLIYFSYDVKMKEKGDIPEGYSVSREKKERFSLILESASTNQTSMYLCASSPAAGTGENEQYFGPGTRLTVT.

A few counts support this clonotype. This sequence joins TRBV7-9 and TRBJ2-1; 7 bases are shared with TRBD1. The CDR3 extends over 15 amino acids. V shed 5 bases and J 0 bases; nucleotides not matched to a gene: 4. Germline CDR1 reads SEHNR; CDR2 reads FQNEAQ (reference sequence). CDR3 DNA: TGTGCCAGCAGCCCCGACAGGGTCTCCTACAATGAGCAGTTCTTC. This encodes CASSPDRVSYNEQFF. Full variable domain (rest looked up from reference TRBV7-9 and TRBJ2-1): DTGVSQNPRHKITKRGQNVTFRCDPISEHNRLYWYRQTLGQGPEFLTYFQNEAQLEKSRLLSDRFSAERPKGSFSTLEIQRTEQGDSAMYLCASSPDRVSYNEQFFGPGTRLTVL.